This T cell receptor beta chain is drawn from a study of blood T cells in healthy people across ages. The study's findings and limits: More naive CD4+ cells and higher diversity marked long-lived donors relative to aged donors. A roughly linear fall in TCR beta diversity per million T cells was seen with increasing age.

Next came a second PCR, run for about 6 to 12 cycles, which used a sample-barcoded 5' primer along with a J-beta primer mix. TCRdb recomputed calls from the 5' RACE reads with MiXCR, one row per CDR3 protein. The table shows over 1,500,000 distinct CDR3 sequences, with more than 35% occurring only once. A remark on this clonotype: What it binds is not known.

V was pared by 2 bases and J by 0 bases, with 9 bases between. This CDR3 has 16 residues. Germline CDR1 KGHDR, CDR2 SFDVKD. The receptor comes from a human donor in good health. J is TRBJ2-2 and V is TRBV24-1; D is perhaps TRBD1 (5 bases). Input material: blood. This chain's CDR3 is CATSDWAGSNTGELFF. In nucleotides, the CDR3 is TGTGCCACCAGTGATTGGGCAGGGTCGAACACCGGGGAGCTGTTTTTT.